The clone carrying this T cell receptor (beta chain) was observed a handful of times. Its antigen is still unknown. At one end, the junction sequence differs from germline, possibly due to a read error. At the DNA level, this CDR3 is encoded by other sequences in the same sample as well. These data come from a study of CD8+ T cells in alopecia areata. Study overall: Tofacitinib was taken orally by treated patients, and the dose was 5 to 10 mg twice daily. Findings of the study overall: Higher clonality was seen in lesional scalp than in normal scalp, especially in alopecia totalis/universalis.

The CDR3 contains 16 residues. Germline loops: CDR1 SGHNT, CDR2 YENEEA. The authors extracted RNA and reverse transcribed it into cDNA as the sequencing template. Produced via immunoSEQ multiplex PCR; TCRdb's table is partial and in-frame only. The sample consists of about 150,000 clones, under 60% of them appearing once. Researchers took lesional scalp punch biopsies and peripheral blood from people who were alopecia areata patients. Sorting from PBMCs produced CD4+ and CD8+ T cells. The receptor was isolated from a human donor with alopecia areata. The chain uses TRBV11-3 and TRBJ1-2; D not certain. The sample consisted of CD8+ T cells sorted from blood, taken at week 0. This chain's CDR3 is CASSQVSLATDYGYTF. The CDR3, as DNA: TGCGCCAGCAGCCAAGTTTCGCTAGCCACAGACTATGGCTACACCTTC.